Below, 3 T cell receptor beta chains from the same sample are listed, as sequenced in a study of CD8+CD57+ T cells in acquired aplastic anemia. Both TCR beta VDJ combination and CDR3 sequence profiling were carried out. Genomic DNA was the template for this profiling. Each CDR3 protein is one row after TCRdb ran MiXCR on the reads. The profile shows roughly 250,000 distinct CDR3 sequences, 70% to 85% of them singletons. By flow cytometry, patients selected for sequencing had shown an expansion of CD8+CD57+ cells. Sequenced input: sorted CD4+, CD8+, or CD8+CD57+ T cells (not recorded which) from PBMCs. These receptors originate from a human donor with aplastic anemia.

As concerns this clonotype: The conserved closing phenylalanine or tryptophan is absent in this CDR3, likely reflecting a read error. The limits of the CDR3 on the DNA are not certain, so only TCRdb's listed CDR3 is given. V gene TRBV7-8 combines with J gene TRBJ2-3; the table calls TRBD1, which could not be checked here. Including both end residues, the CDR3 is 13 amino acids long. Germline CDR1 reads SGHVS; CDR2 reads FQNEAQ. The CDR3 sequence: CASRFGPDGTALS.

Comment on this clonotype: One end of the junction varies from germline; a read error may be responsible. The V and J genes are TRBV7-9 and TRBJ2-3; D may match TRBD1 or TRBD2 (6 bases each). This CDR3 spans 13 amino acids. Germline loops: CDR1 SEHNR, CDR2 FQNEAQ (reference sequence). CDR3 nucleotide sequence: TGCGCCAGCAGCGCCGGGGGCGAAGGGGCGCAGTTTTTT. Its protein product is CASSAGGEGAQFF.

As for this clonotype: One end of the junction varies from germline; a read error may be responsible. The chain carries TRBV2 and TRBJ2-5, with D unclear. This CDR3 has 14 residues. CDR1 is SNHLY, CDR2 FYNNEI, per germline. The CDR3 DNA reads TGTGCCACCAGCAGAGCTCGGCAAGAGAAGACCGAGTACTTC. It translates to CATSRARQEKTEYF. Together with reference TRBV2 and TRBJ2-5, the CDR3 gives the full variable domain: EPEVTQTPSHQVTQMGQEVILRCVPISNHLYFYWYRQILGQKVEFLVSFYNNEISEKSEIFDDQFSVERPDGSNFTLKIRSTKLEDSAMYFCATSRARQEKTEYFGPGTRLLVL.